This T cell receptor beta chain was recovered during a study of blood T cell repertoires in COVID-19 (dated by TCRdb to 2020 to 2022). Regarding the complete study: Samples from collaborators originated in the United States, Italy and Spain and spanned both the acute and convalescent phases of COVID-19. Where available, HLA class I and class II types were obtained from metadata supplied by the sample provider rather than from assay-based typing. The material from the prospective study consisted of cDNA or gDNA derived from T cells, B-cell-depleted T cells, or PBMCs. The repertoires were released in a freely available public database intended as a resource for research on the immune response to SARS-CoV-2. Subjects who had been exposed to COVID-19, were actively infected with it, or had recovered from it provided the deeply sampled blood TCRbeta repertoires that made up the dataset. Nearly every sample came with metadata listing a de-identified subject ID, COVID-19 status, age in years and sex. The samples were drawn from two sources: the first 160 participants of the ongoing ImmuneRACE study, and over 950 subjects contributed by 6 global collaborators.

TCRbeta CDR3 regions were amplified from genomic DNA by means of the immunoSEQ Assay, a bias-controlled multiplex PCR. The study's own analysis went as follows. The number of nucleated cells in each sample was estimated by amplification of reference gene primers within the assay. Sequence reads were collapsed and filtered to measure the absolute abundance of every unique TCRbeta CDR3 rearrangement. For each sample, productive Simpson clonality was calculated as the square root of Simpson's diversity index over productive rearrangements. The source is immuneACCESS, and TCRdb retained only in-frame sequences with V and J called. Part of the clones is not carried over; for the studies checked, unresolved V genes explain less than half of this, and the remainder is unexplained. The D gene and trimming were derived from the DNA, and the V and J assignments and clone size from that table. This sample is represented by more than 300,000 clones; about 83% of them were singletons. Of the sample, 0.95% to 1.5% falls within the top ten clones.

Each collaborating institution followed its own protocols to collect whole blood in K2EDTA tubes. Collaborator samples were shipped for TCRbeta analysis as frozen whole blood, isolated PBMCs, or DNA extracted from either sample type. This clone was observed a few times. Its antigen target is currently unknown. Per-base quality was not reported, and no clone a single base away is much larger than it. Overall study outcomes, separate from this receptor: Clinical and demographic metadata were provided uncurated, with the amount varying by source and participant.

The sample taken for sequencing was peripheral blood. The clonotype was recovered from a woman aged 50 to 60 with acute or convalescent COVID-19.

The CDR3 reads as follows: CASSLNGQGSSYNEQFF. The nucleotide sequence reads as follows: TGCGCCAGCAGCCTTAACGGGCAGGGGAGCTCCTACAATGAGCAGTTCTTC. The receptor chain draws on TRBV5-1 and TRBJ2-1; a weak D assignment points to TRBD1 (6 bases agree). Trimming takes 4 bases from V and 0 bases from J, and the germline ends sit 17 bases apart. Spanning cysteine to phenylalanine, the CDR3 consists of 17 amino acids. Of the read, only the CDR3 DNA is kept; its 51 bases are in frame from base 1. CDR1 and CDR2, looked up from the germline V gene, are SGHRS and YFSETQ.